The 10 T cell receptor gamma chains below come from one sample, sequenced in a study of gamma delta lymphoproliferative disorders and STAT genes. Sequencing used genomic DNA taken from PBMCs of patients and controls. TCRdb re-identified clones in the multiplex PCR reads via CATT. Among roughly 2,400 gamma-chain clones listed, over 9% were seen once. The sample taken for sequencing was blood. Source of these receptors: a human donor in good health.

As for this clone: The protein TCRdb lists belongs to a much larger clone and differs from this DNA's translation at residue 3, which points to a read error; the protein shown is made from the DNA. This sequence joins TRGV10 and TRGJP1. No J gene was available from TCRdb, and it was assigned here by a germline match of the DNA. TRGV10 is treated as an ORF (open reading frame) with a function not yet certain. The CDR3 runs 13 residues. CDR3 in DNA: TGTGCTGTGTGGGATATGCCTGGTTGGTTCAAGATATTT. Protein product: CAVWDMPGWFKIF.

In its sample, this clone ranks as medium-sized. The CDR3 region has the DNA TGTGCTGCGTGGGATTTTAGTTATAAGAAACTCTTT. Translation: CAAWDFSYKKLF. This chain links TRGV10 with TRGJ1 or TRGJ2. TCRdb leaves out the J gene; it was filled in here by matching the DNA to germline. TRGV10 is an open reading frame, and its role is uncertain. The ends lost 8 bases at V and 6 bases at J; junction bases unmatched: 8. The CDR3 is made up of 12 amino acids.

This clone is medium-sized within its sample. The V and J genes are TRGV8 and TRGJ1 or TRGJ2. The J gene, absent from TCRdb, was called here by matching the DNA to germline. Germline V gives CDR1 VENAVY, CDR2 YDSYNSRV. The ends lost 1 base at V and 1 base at J; junction bases unmatched: 4. The CDR3 runs 14 residues. This chain's CDR3 is CATWDSPNYYKKLF. The CDR3 DNA is TGTGCCACCTGGGATAGTCCTAATTATTATAAGAAACTCTTT.

This clone is medium-sized within its sample. J is TRGJ1 or TRGJ2 and V is TRGV10. TCRdb does not report a J gene; here it was assigned by matching the DNA to germline references. TRGV10 is an open reading frame, and its role is uncertain. Trimming at V came to 8 bases and at J to 4 bases, leaving 15 bases not matched to a gene. The CDR3 covers 15 residues. The CDR3, as DNA: TGTGCTGCGTGGGGACAAGGAAGGGGGTATTATAAGAAACTCTTT. Encoded protein: CAAWGQGRGYYKKLF.

By share of the sample, this clone is medium-sized (0.01 to 0.1%). The V segment is TRGV2, and no J call was made. This CDR3 spans 12 amino acids. Germline V lookup: CDR1 EGSNGY, CDR2 YDSYNSKV. The CDR3 sequence: CATWDEPLWGLF. The CDR3 DNA is TGTGCCACCTGGGACGAACCCCTTTGGGGACTCTTT.

The CDR3 nucleotides are TGTGCCACCTGGGAGAGGGCTGTTTACTATAAGAAACTCTTT. Amino acids: CATWERAVYYKKLF. J is TRGJ1 or TRGJ2 and V is TRGV8. TCRdb does not report a J gene; here it was assigned by matching the DNA to germline references. The CDR3 length is 14 residues. Trimming cost V 4 bases and J 7 bases; bases outside gene matches: 13. Germline CDR1 is VENAVY and CDR2 is YDSYNSRV.

By share, this clone ranks as medium-sized. V is TRGV2 and J is TRGJP1. The J gene is absent in TCRdb and was assigned here via DNA matching to germline. The CDR3 is made up of 15 amino acids. V was pared by 0 bases and J by 8 bases, with 9 bases of the junction left unmatched. Germline V CDR1 and CDR2: EGSNGY, YDSYNSKV. The CDR3 region is CATWDGKVRGWFKIF. CDR3 sequence (DNA): TGTGCCACCTGGGACGGGAAGGTAAGGGGTTGGTTCAAGATATTT.

This clone was found a few times. One base separates it from a far larger clone, so it is likely a read error. Other DNA sequences from this sample encode an identical CDR3 as well. This chain links TRGV10 with TRGJP1. No J segment appears in TCRdb, so it was assigned here by matching the sequence to germline. TRGV10 falls under the ORF class, with uncertain function. The CDR3 length is 18 residues. CDR3 amino acids: CAAWDYKRGRGTGWFKIF. In DNA, the CDR3 is TGTGCCGCGTGGGATTATAAAAGGGGTAGGGGCACTGGTTGGTTCAAGATATTT.

With regard to this clone: The limits of the CDR3 on the DNA are not certain, so only TCRdb's listed CDR3 is given. Called V gene: TRGV2; the J gene was not called. Termini included, the CDR3 measures 23 amino acids. The V gene's germline CDR1 is EGSNGY and CDR2 YDSYNSKV. CDR3 residues: CATWDAVVGRIIIRNSLAVEQHF.

This clone is medium-sized within its sample. This chain connects TRGV2 to TRGJ1 or TRGJ2. The J gene, missing from TCRdb, was assigned here through DNA to germline matching. Looked up from germline, CDR1 is EGSNGY and CDR2 is YDSYNSKV. The V segment lost 3 bases and the J segment 5 bases; nucleotides outside the gene matches: 1. The CDR3 runs 11 residues. In nucleotides, the CDR3 is TGTGCCACCTGGGACAATTATAAGAAACTCTTT. This codes for CATWDNYKKLF.